This entry describes one T cell receptor (beta chain). Its target is not known. The data were taken from a study of cytomegalovirus exposure and HLA in healthy donors. Study conclusions and caveats: Reported results showed that the classifier diagnosed cytomegalovirus status with high specificity and sensitivity. Later analysis associated a missense DCLRE1C variant with TCR beta V- and J-gene trimming. A further, later analysis showed that HLA-associated TCR beta chains (compared with equally common others) were more clonally expanded.

At the time of sampling, donors were nominally healthy, though unrecorded immune exposures were likely. Vbeta (60) and Jbeta (13) primers were used in the PCR. The protocol was immunoSEQ multiplex PCR, while the TCRdb copy is restricted to in-frame clones and leaves out a portion. Seen here are 150,000 to 200,000 clones, 87% observed once, and the top ten hold about 0.21%. The sequencing input was PBMCs. The receptor's source is a girl under two years old in good health and CMV-seronegative.

CDR3 nucleotide sequence: TGTGCCAGCAGCTTAGGACAATACACTGAAGCTTTCTTT. Protein product: CASSLGQYTEAFF. The chain joins TRBV7-6 to TRBJ1-1; D remains ambiguous. Trimming pared 1 base from V and 3 bases from J, leaving 6 bases between. Germline V gene lookup returns CDR1 SGHVS and CDR2 FNYEAQ. The CDR3 consists of 13 residues.